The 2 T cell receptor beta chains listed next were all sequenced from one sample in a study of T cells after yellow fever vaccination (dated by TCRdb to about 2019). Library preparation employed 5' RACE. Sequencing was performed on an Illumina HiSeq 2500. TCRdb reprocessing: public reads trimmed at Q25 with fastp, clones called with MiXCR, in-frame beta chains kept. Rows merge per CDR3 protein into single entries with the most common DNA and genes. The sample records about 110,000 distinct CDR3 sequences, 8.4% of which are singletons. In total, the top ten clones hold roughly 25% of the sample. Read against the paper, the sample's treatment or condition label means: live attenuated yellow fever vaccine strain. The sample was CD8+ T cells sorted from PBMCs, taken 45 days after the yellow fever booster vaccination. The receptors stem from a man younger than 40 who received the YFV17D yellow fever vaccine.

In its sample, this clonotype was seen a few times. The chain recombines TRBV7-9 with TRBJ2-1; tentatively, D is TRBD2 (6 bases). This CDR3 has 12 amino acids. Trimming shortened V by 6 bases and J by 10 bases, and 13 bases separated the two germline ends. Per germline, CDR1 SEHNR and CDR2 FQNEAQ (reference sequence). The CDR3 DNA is TGTGCCAGCAGACTCCGGGAGAGAGAGCAGTTCTTC. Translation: CASRLREREQFF.

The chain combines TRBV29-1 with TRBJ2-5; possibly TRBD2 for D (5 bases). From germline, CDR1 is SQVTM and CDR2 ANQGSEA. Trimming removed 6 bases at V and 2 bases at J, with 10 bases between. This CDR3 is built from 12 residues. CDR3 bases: TGCAGCGTCGCCGGGAATCAAGAGACCCAGTACTTC. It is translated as CSVAGNQETQYF.